This entry features one T cell receptor beta chain sequence. As yet, its antigen is unknown. This sample is part of a study of OX40 agonist ivuxolimab in advanced cancers. Study conclusions and caveats: With doses of 0.1 to 3.0 mg/kg, CD4+ and CD8+ blood T cells had undergone clonal expansion by week 6. Individuals who were partial responders at 0.1-3.0 mg/kg had clonal expansion that ranked among the lowest.

Here immunoSEQ multiplex PCR was the method, and the copy in TCRdb shows in-frame clones only, minus some. This table holds some 74,000 clones, 86% found once. V lost 5 bases and J 2 bases, leaving 15 bases between the germline ends. The CDR3 length is 15 residues. CDR1 SGHVS and CDR2 FQNEAQ come from the germline V gene. The genes are TRBV7-8 and TRBJ2-5; no definite D call. Sequencing used CD4+ or CD8+ T cells sorted from blood, obtained in a trial of the OX40 agonist ivuxolimab. This sequence originates from an adult with an advanced solid tumor such as melanoma, head and neck, liver or kidney cancer. CDR3 sequence: CASSPLWARQETQYF. The CDR3 DNA reads as TGTGCCAGCAGCCCCCTTTGGGCGAGGCAAGAGACCCAGTACTTC.